This is a list of T cell receptor beta chains from one sample in a study of blood T cells in healthy people across ages. From the 5' RACE reads, TCRdb called clonotypes with MiXCR, one entry per CDR3 protein. This sample has 700,000 to 1,000,000 distinct CDR3 sequences; under 55% occur once, and the top ten carry 15% to 25%. Sequencing used blood. The receptor source for this set is a man aged 55 to 70 in good health. Both conserved end residues are part of each CDR3. The D gene is left open where the match is weak. Clone sizes are given selectively: once, few, many, or a class where the clone is expanded.

CDR3 length: 12; V gene: TRBV6-5; D gene: .; clone size: few; J gene: TRBJ2-7; CDR3 DNA: TGTGCCAGCAGCGACAGAGTCTACGAGCAGTACTTC; CDR3 protein: CASSDRVYEQYF
CDR3 length: 15; V gene: TRBV11-2; D gene: .; clone size: few; J gene: TRBJ2-5; CDR3 DNA: TGTGCCAGCAGCTTAGAGGGGACACCCCGGGGAGAGCAGTACTTC; CDR3 protein: CASSLEGTPRGEQYF
CDR3 length: 18; V gene: TRBV7-3; D gene: TRBD2; clone size: .; J gene: TRBJ2-3; CDR3 DNA: TGTGCCAGCAGCCCCACAAGCGGGGGGGCGCGAGACACAGATACGCAGTATTTT; CDR3 protein: CASSPTSGGARDTDTQYF
CDR3 length: 13; V gene: TRBV7-2; D gene: .; clone size: many; J gene: TRBJ2-7; CDR3 DNA: TGTGCCAGCAGCTTGGGACTGTACTACGAGCAGTACTTC; CDR3 protein: CASSLGLYYEQYF
CDR3 length: 13; V gene: TRBV3-1; D gene: .; clone size: .; J gene: TRBJ1-1; CDR3 DNA: TGTGCCAGCAGCCGGACGGAGGATACTGAAGCTTTCTTT; CDR3 protein: CASSRTEDTEAFF
CDR3 length: 15; V gene: TRBV12-3/TRBV12-4; D gene: .; clone size: .; J gene: TRBJ1-2; CDR3 DNA: TGTGCCAGCAGTGGGAGTGGAGGGGTTAACTATGGCTACACCTTC; CDR3 protein: CASSGSGGVNYGYTF
CDR3 length: 14; V gene: TRBV21-1; D gene: .; clone size: .; J gene: TRBJ2-1; CDR3 DNA: TGTGCCAGCAGCAAAGACGGGACCAGAGATGAGCAGTTCTTC; CDR3 protein: CASSKDGTRDEQFF
CDR3 length: 15; V gene: TRBV24-1; D gene: .; clone size: .; J gene: TRBJ2-1; CDR3 DNA: TGTGCCACCAGTGATGTGAGGGGGTCCTACAATGAGCAGTTCTTC; CDR3 protein: CATSDVRGSYNEQFF
CDR3 length: 18; V gene: TRBV5-1; D gene: TRBD2; clone size: .; J gene: TRBJ2-5; CDR3 DNA: TGCGCCAGCAGCAAATCCTCCGGGACTAGCGGGGGATTTGAGACCCAGTACTTC; CDR3 protein: CASSKSSGTSGGFETQYF
CDR3 length: 16; V gene: TRBV4-1; D gene: TRBD2; clone size: few; J gene: TRBJ2-7; CDR3 DNA: TGCGCCAGCAGCCAAGTTCAACTAGCGGGGCCCTACGAGCAGTACTTC; CDR3 protein: CASSQVQLAGPYEQYF
CDR3 length: 17; V gene: TRBV5-5; D gene: .; clone size: .; J gene: TRBJ2-7; CDR3 DNA: TGTGCCAGCAGCTTGACGATGATGGGACACCAGGCCTACGAGCAGTACTTC; CDR3 protein: CASSLTMMGHQAYEQYF
CDR3 length: 15; V gene: TRBV2; D gene: .; clone size: .; J gene: TRBJ2-2; CDR3 DNA: TGTGCCAGCAGTGAAAGGTGGGGGGCCACCGGGGAGCTGTTTTTT; CDR3 protein: CASSERWGATGELFF
CDR3 length: 16; V gene: TRBV7-6; D gene: TRBD2; clone size: .; J gene: TRBJ2-1; CDR3 DNA: TGTGCCAGCAGCGCTGGACTAGCGGGCCCCTGGGGTGAGCAGTTCTTC; CDR3 protein: CASSAGLAGPWGEQFF
CDR3 length: 14; V gene: TRBV20-1; D gene: .; clone size: few; J gene: TRBJ2-5; CDR3 DNA: TGCAGTGCTACGGCCGGCACACTCCTAGGGACCCAGTACTTC; CDR3 protein: CSATAGTLLGTQYF
CDR3 length: 16; V gene: TRBV20-1; D gene: .; clone size: .; J gene: TRBJ2-4; CDR3 DNA: TGCAGTGCTAGCGCGCTTTCAGGGGGGTCCAAAAACATTCAGTACTTC; CDR3 protein: CSASALSGGSKNIQYF
CDR3 length: 13; V gene: TRBV29-1; D gene: .; clone size: many; J gene: TRBJ2-5; CDR3 DNA: TGCAGCGTTGAACCCGGGAAGACGGAGACCCAGTACTTC; CDR3 protein: CSVEPGKTETQYF
CDR3 length: 13; V gene: TRBV5-1; D gene: .; clone size: .; J gene: TRBJ2-7; CDR3 DNA: TGCGCCAGCAGCCTTGGACCCCAGTACGAGCAGTACTTC; CDR3 protein: CASSLGPQYEQYF
CDR3 length: 15; V gene: TRBV7-9; D gene: TRBD1; clone size: .; J gene: TRBJ1-2; CDR3 DNA: TGTGCCAGCAGCTTTGGGACAGGCGTCAACTATGGCTACACCTTC; CDR3 protein: CASSFGTGVNYGYTF
CDR3 length: 13; V gene: TRBV6-2/TRBV6-3; D gene: .; clone size: once; J gene: TRBJ1-5; CDR3 DNA: TGTGCCAGCGGGAGCCGTGTGGGTCGGCCCCAGCATTTT; CDR3 protein: CASGSRVGRPQHF
CDR3 length: 15; V gene: TRBV12-5; D gene: TRBD1; clone size: .; J gene: TRBJ1-1; CDR3 DNA: TGTGCTAGTGCCCCCAACACAGGGGACGGCACTGAAGCTTTCTTT; CDR3 protein: CASAPNTGDGTEAFF
CDR3 length: 13; V gene: TRBV12-3/TRBV12-4; D gene: .; clone size: .; J gene: TRBJ1-2; CDR3 DNA: TGTGCCAGCAGTCCGGGACATCTCTATGGCTACACCTTC; CDR3 protein: CASSPGHLYGYTF
CDR3 length: 17; V gene: TRBV7-2; D gene: .; clone size: few; J gene: TRBJ1-6; CDR3 DNA: TGTGCCAGCAGCCTACAAGCGGCCCGCTCCTATAATTCACCCCTCCACTTT; CDR3 protein: CASSLQAARSYNSPLHF
CDR3 length: 13; V gene: TRBV20-1; D gene: TRBD1; clone size: few; J gene: TRBJ2-7; CDR3 DNA: TGCAGTGCTAGAGCACAGGGGGCGGCCGAGCAGTACTTC; CDR3 protein: CSARAQGAAEQYF
CDR3 length: 19; V gene: TRBV6-1; D gene: TRBD1; clone size: .; J gene: TRBJ1-5; CDR3 DNA: TGTGCCAGCAGTGAAGAGGGTTTAAGGGGGCTGTATAGCAATCAGCCCCAGCATTTT; CDR3 protein: CASSEEGLRGLYSNQPQHF
CDR3 length: 14; V gene: TRBV12-3/TRBV12-4; D gene: TRBD1; clone size: few; J gene: TRBJ2-1; CDR3 DNA: TGTGCCAGCAAACGGGACAGCTCCTACAATGAGCAGTTCTTC; CDR3 protein: CASKRDSSYNEQFF
CDR3 length: 17; V gene: TRBV30; D gene: .; clone size: .; J gene: TRBJ2-5; CDR3 DNA: TGTGCCTGGAGTGTTTTCCGCGGCAGGGGAAGTTGGGAGACCCAGTACTTC; CDR3 protein: CAWSVFRGRGSWETQYF
CDR3 length: 16; V gene: TRBV15; D gene: TRBD2; clone size: .; J gene: TRBJ2-7; CDR3 DNA: TGTGCCACCAGCAGAGATATGTTCAGCGGGGGACTCGAGCAGTACTTC; CDR3 protein: CATSRDMFSGGLEQYF
CDR3 length: 17; V gene: TRBV4-1; D gene: .; clone size: .; J gene: TRBJ1-1; CDR3 DNA: TGCGCCAGCAGCCAAGAGAAGGGGGGCGCGGGACGCACTGAAGCTTTCTTT; CDR3 protein: CASSQEKGGAGRTEAFF
CDR3 length: 13; V gene: TRBV20-1; D gene: .; clone size: few; J gene: TRBJ2-7; CDR3 DNA: TGCAGTGCTAGAGACCTGGACAGTGGCGAGCAGTACTTC; CDR3 protein: CSARDLDSGEQYF
CDR3 length: 14; V gene: TRBV27; D gene: .; clone size: .; J gene: TRBJ1-4; CDR3 DNA: TGTGCCAGCAGTTTAGGGGTCCCAGGCGGAAAACTGTTTTTT; CDR3 protein: CASSLGVPGGKLFF
CDR3 length: 15; V gene: TRBV2; D gene: TRBD1; clone size: few; J gene: TRBJ2-4; CDR3 DNA: TGTGCCAGCAGCCGGGACAGTAGGGGTATGGACATTCAGTACTTC; CDR3 protein: CASSRDSRGMDIQYF
CDR3 length: 14; V gene: TRBV6-5; D gene: .; clone size: .; J gene: TRBJ1-5; CDR3 DNA: TGTGCCAGCAGTTACCGCCAGGGATGGCAGCCCCAGCATTTT; CDR3 protein: CASSYRQGWQPQHF
CDR3 length: 16; V gene: TRBV20-1; D gene: TRBD1; clone size: .; J gene: TRBJ2-3; CDR3 DNA: TGCAGTGTCAACCCTACCGGGACAGGTTACACAGATACGCAGTATTTT; CDR3 protein: CSVNPTGTGYTDTQYF
CDR3 length: 15; V gene: TRBV28; D gene: TRBD1; clone size: .; J gene: TRBJ2-1; CDR3 DNA: TGTGCCAGCAGGGCCGGGACAGGGGGCTTCGATGAGCAGTTCTTC; CDR3 protein: CASRAGTGGFDEQFF